Listed here are 9 T cell receptor beta chains from one sample, sequenced in a study of blood T cell repertoires in COVID-19. Sequencing was performed with immunoSEQ multiplex PCR; in TCRdb, only in-frame clones are kept and a portion is missing. The repertoire holds around 300,000 clones, with approximately 90% as singletons. Source material: peripheral blood. These receptors came from a woman in her thirties or forties with acute or convalescent COVID-19.

The rearrangement joins TRBV15 to TRBJ1-5; 10 positions agree with TRBD1. This CDR3 is 15 amino acids long. Trimming at V came to 5 bases and at J to 4 bases, leaving 5 bases not matched to a gene. Germline V gene sequence: CDR1 LNHNV, CDR2 YYDKDF (reference sequence). Here the CDR3 DNA reads TGTGCCACCAGCCGGGTGGACAGGGGGAATCAGCCCCAGCATTTT. It is translated as CATSRVDRGNQPQHF.

The CDR3 here is CASSFGQGVPDTQYF. In nucleotides, the CDR3 is TGTGCCAGCAGTTTTGGACAGGGCGTCCCAGATACGCAGTATTTT. The V and J genes are TRBV6-5 and TRBJ2-3; 8 nucleotides line up with TRBD1. This CDR3 has 15 residues. The V segment lost 4 bases and the J segment 4 bases; nucleotides outside the gene matches: 7. Germline CDR1 reads MNHEY; CDR2 reads SVGAGI.

This clone was observed a single time. The chain links TRBV9 to TRBJ2-5; 9 bases fit TRBD2. CDR1 SGDLS and CDR2 YYNGEE come from the germline V gene. V trimming: 0 bases; J trimming: 0 bases; junction bases outside the gene matches: 6. CDR3 size: 17 residues. The CDR3 here is CASSVDRASGDQETQYF. In DNA form, the CDR3 reads TGTGCCAGCAGCGTAGATCGGGCTAGCGGGGACCAAGAGACCCAGTACTTC.

The V gene is TRBV6-6, the J gene TRBJ1-1; D is unresolved. CDR1 is MNHNY and CDR2 is SVGAGI in the germline V gene (reference sequence). V was shortened by 6 bases and J by 5 bases, with 13 bases between the two germline ends. The length of the CDR3 is 13 residues. CDR3 coding DNA: TGTGCCAGCAGGGCCCAAGGAGGAACTGAAGCTTTCTTT. Translating it yields CASRAQGGTEAFF.

The rearrangement joins TRBV7-6 to TRBJ1-1; D is possibly TRBD1 (6 bases). The CDR3 is 15 residues long. V was clipped by 1 base and J by 1 base, with 10 bases between them. From germline, CDR1 is SGHVS and CDR2 FNYEAQ. Written as DNA, the CDR3 is TGTGCCAGCAGCTTAGGGGACATTCGGAACACTGAAGCTTTCTTT. It is translated as CASSLGDIRNTEAFF.

This sequence joins TRBV6-4 and TRBJ2-1; 10 bases are shared with TRBD2. This CDR3 spans 18 amino acids. With V trimmed by 4 bases and J by 0 bases, 9 bases remained unmatched. The germline V gene has CDR1 MRHNA and CDR2 SNTAGT. The CDR3 sequence: CASSAKSSGGNSYNEQFF. DNA of the CDR3: TGTGCCAGCAGTGCCAAATCTAGCGGGGGCAACTCCTACAATGAGCAGTTCTTC.

The J gene is TRBJ1-2, the V gene TRBV11-2, with 11 nucleotides matching TRBD1. Germline CDR1 is SGHAT and CDR2 is FQNNGV. The CDR3 runs to 17 residues. V trimming: 5 bases; J trimming: 3 bases; junction bases outside the gene matches: 11. DNA for the CDR3: TGTGCCAGCAGCCCACAGGACAGGGGGCTCGGATACTATGGCTACACCTTC. It is translated as CASSPQDRGLGYYGYTF.

This clone was found once. The chain employs TRBV9 and TRBJ1-3; 8 bases are a match to TRBD1. V dropped 6 bases and J dropped 0; count of bases not matched to a gene: 14. Looked up from germline, CDR1 is SGDLS and CDR2 is YYNGEE. The CDR3 contains 18 residues. The CDR3 is CASTNGGRGQYSGNTIYF. The DNA of the CDR3 is TGTGCCAGCACCAACGGGGGCAGGGGGCAATACTCTGGAAACACCATATATTTT.

V and J are TRBV4-1 and TRBJ1-2; D remains unclear. The CDR3 has 13 residues. V lost 6 bases, J lost 4 bases, and 12 bases lay in between. The germline CDR1 and CDR2 sequences are MGHRA and YSYEKL. The CDR3 loop is CASSGGSTYGYTF. In DNA form, the CDR3 reads TGCGCCAGCAGTGGAGGCTCTACCTATGGCTACACCTTC.